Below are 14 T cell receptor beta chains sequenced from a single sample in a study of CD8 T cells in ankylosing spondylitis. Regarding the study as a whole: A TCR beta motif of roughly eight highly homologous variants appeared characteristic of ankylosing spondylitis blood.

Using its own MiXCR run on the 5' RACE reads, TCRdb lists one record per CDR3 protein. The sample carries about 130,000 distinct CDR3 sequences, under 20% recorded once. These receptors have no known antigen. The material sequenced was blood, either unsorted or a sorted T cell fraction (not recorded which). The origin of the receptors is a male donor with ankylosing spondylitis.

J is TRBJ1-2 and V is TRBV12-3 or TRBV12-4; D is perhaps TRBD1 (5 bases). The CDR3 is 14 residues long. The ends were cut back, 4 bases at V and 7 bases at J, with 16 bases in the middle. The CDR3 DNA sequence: TGTGCCAGCAGTTATACAGGTGTTATATTTGGCTACACCTTC. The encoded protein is CASSYTGVIFGYTF.

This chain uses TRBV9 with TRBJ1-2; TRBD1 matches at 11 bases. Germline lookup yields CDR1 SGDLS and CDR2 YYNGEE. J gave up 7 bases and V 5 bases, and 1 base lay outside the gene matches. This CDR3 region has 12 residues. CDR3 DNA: TGTGCCAGCAGGGGGACAGGGGGTGGCTACACCTTC. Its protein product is CASRGTGGGYTF.

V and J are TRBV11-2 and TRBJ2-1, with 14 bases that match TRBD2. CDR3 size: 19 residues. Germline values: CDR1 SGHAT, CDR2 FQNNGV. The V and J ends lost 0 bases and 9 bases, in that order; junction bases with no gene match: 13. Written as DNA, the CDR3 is TGTGCCAGCAGCTTAGAGCATCTGGTGGGACTAGCGGGAGAGGCTGAGCAGTTCTTC. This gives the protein CASSLEHLVGLAGEAEQFF.

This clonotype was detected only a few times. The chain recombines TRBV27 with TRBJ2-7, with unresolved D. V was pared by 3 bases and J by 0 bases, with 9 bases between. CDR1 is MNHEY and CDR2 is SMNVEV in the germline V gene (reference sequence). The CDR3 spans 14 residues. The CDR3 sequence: CASSLGLSSYEQYF. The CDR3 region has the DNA TGTGCCAGCAGTTTGGGTCTGAGCTCCTACGAGCAGTACTTC.

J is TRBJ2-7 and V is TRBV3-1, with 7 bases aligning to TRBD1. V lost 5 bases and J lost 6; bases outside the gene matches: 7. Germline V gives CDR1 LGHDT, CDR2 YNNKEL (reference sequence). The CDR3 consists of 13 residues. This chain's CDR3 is CASSGRGQGEQYF. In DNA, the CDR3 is TGTGCCAGCAGCGGAAGGGGGCAGGGCGAGCAGTACTTC.

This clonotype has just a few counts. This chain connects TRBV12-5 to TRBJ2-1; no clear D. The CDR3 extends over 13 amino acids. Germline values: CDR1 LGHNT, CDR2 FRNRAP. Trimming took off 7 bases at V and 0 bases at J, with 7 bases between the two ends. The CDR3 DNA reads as TGTGCTAGTGCTCCCCACTCCTACAATGAGCAGTTCTTC. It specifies CASAPHSYNEQFF.

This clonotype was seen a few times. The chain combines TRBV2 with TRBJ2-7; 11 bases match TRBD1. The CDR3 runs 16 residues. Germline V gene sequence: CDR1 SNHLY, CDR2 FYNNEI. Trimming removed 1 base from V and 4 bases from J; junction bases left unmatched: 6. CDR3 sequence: CASSEGWTGGGYEQYF. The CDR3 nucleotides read TGTGCCAGCAGTGAAGGGTGGACAGGGGGCGGTTACGAGCAGTACTTC.

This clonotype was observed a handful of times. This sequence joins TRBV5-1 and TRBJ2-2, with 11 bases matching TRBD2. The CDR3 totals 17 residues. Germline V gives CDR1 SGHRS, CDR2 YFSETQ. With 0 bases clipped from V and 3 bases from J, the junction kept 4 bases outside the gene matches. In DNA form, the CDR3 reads TGCGCCAGCAGCTTGGTCGGGGGACTAGCGGACACCGGGGAGCTGTTTTTT. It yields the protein CASSLVGGLADTGELFF.

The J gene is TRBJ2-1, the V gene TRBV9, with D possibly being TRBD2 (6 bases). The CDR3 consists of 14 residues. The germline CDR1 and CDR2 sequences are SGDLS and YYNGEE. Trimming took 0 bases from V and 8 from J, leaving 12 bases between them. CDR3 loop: CASSVDGRIYEQFF. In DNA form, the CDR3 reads TGTGCCAGCAGCGTAGACGGGAGAATCTATGAGCAGTTCTTC.

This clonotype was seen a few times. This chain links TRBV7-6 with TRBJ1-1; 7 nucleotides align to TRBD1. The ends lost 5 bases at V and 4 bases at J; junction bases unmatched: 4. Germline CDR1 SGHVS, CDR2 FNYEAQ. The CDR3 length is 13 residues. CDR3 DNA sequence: TGTGCCAGCAGCCGACAGGGTTTCACTGAAGCTTTCTTT. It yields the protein CASSRQGFTEAFF.

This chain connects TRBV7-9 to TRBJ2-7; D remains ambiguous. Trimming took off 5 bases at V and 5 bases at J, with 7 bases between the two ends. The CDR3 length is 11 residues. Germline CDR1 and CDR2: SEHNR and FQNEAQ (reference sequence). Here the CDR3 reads CASSRSDEQYF. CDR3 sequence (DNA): TGTGCCAGCAGCCGGAGCGACGAGCAGTACTTC.

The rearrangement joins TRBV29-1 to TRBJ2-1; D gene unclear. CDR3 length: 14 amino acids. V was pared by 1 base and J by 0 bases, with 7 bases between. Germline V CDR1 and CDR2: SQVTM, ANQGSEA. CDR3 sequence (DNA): TGCAGCGTTGAAGCAGTTAGCTCCTACAATGAGCAGTTCTTC. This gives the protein CSVEAVSSYNEQFF.

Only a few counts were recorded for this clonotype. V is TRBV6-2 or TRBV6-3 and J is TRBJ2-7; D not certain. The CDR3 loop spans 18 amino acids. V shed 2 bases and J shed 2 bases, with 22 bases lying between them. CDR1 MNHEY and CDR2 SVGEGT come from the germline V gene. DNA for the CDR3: TGTGCCAGCAGTTACGGGCCTCTCCCCCGGCTACCTACCTACGAGCAGTACTTC. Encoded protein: CASSYGPLPRLPTYEQYF.

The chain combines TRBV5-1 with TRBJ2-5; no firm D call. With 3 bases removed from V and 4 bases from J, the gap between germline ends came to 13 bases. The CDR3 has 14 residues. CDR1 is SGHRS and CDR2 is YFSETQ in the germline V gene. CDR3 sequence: CASSSGSSGETQYF. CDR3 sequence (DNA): TGCGCCAGCAGCTCCGGGTCCTCGGGAGAGACCCAGTACTTC.